The following is a TCR beta chain sequence with its context. The sample is drawn from a study of cytomegalovirus exposure and HLA in healthy donors. Amplification used 60 Vbeta primers and 13 Jbeta primers. The method was immunoSEQ multiplex PCR; TCRdb's version includes in-frame clones alone and lacks a portion of them. The sample carries roughly 58,000 clones, 80% recorded once. The specimen sequenced was PBMCs. This TCR came from a woman between 40 and 55 years old in good health and CMV-seronegative.

The CDR3: CASSSLGVGNTIYF. CDR3 nucleotide sequence: TGTGCCAGCAGTTCGCTAGGGGTAGGAAACACCATATATTTT. The chain combines TRBV6-1 with TRBJ1-3, with a possible D match to TRBD1 (5 bases). Germline V lookup: CDR1 MNHNS, CDR2 SASEGT. The ends were cut back, 5 bases at V and 4 bases at J, with 12 bases in the middle. The length of the CDR3 is 14 residues.